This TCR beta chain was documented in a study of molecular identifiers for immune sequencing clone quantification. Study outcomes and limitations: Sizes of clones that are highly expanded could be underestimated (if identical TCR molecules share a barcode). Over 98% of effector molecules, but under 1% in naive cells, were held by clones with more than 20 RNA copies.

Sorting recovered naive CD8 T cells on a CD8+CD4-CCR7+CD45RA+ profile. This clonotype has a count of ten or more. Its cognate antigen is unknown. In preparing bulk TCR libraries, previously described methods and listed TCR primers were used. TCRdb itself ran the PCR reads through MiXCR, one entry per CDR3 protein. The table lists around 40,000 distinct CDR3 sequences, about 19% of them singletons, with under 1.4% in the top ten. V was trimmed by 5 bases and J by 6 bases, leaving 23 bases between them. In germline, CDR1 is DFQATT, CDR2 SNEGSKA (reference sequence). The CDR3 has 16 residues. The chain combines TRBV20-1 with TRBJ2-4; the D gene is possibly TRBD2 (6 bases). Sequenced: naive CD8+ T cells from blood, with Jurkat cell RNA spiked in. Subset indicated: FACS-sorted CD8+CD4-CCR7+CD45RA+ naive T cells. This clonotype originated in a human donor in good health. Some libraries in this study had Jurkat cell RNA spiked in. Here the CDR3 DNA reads TGCAGTGCTCCTGATGAGTTGGGGAGGCCTCCAAACATTCAGTACTTC. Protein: CSAPDELGRPPNIQYF.